Each of the 27 T cell receptor beta chains below was sequenced from the same sample in a study of Tregs in tolerant kidney transplant recipients. Clones were read by immunoSEQ multiplex PCR, and TCRdb kept only the in-frame ones, dropping some. The table includes about 87,000 clones, over 85% detected once. Here the sequenced sample was CD4+ T cells from blood, taken before the transplant. The receptors derive from a human donor who received a combined kidney and bone marrow transplant.

This clone was seen once. The chain uses TRBV9 and TRBJ2-5, with no clear D. The CDR3 consists of 14 residues. Germline loops: CDR1 SGDLS, CDR2 YYNGEE. With 3 bases removed from V and 0 bases from J, the gap between germline ends came to 9 bases. Here the CDR3 reads CASSDVRDQETQYF. CDR3 nucleotide sequence: TGTGCCAGCAGCGACGTCCGGGACCAAGAGACCCAGTACTTC.

The rearrangement uses TRBV19 and TRBJ2-5; tentative D call: TRBD1 (5 bases). The CDR3 runs 16 residues. Germline CDR1 is LNHDA and CDR2 is SQIVND (reference sequence). V lost 1 base, J lost 7 bases, and 19 bases lay in between. The CDR3 is CASSIVYGRETVTQYF. The DNA of the CDR3 is TGTGCCAGTAGTATAGTTTATGGCAGGGAAACGGTGACCCAGTACTTC.

The chain links TRBV5-1 to TRBJ2-7, with a possible D match to TRBD1 (6 bases). The CDR3 is 15 residues long. CDR1 and CDR2 from the germline V gene are SGHRS and YFSETQ. V was pared by 4 bases and J by 1 base, with 15 bases between. CDR3 residues: CASSHPEQGSYEQYF. The CDR3, as DNA: TGCGCCAGCAGCCACCCGGAGCAGGGGTCCTACGAGCAGTACTTC.

This clone came up once. The CDR3 sequence: CASSLAGGGTGAFF. The DNA for the CDR3 is TGTGCCAGCAGCTTAGCGGGTGGAGGGACGGGGGCTTTCTTT. V usage is TRBV7-2 and J usage is TRBJ1-1, with D tentatively TRBD1 (5 bases). Per the germline V gene, CDR1 is SGHTA and CDR2 is FQGNSA. The CDR3 totals 14 residues. Trimming removed 0 bases from V and 11 bases from J, with 16 bases in between.

The V gene is TRBV7-6, the J gene TRBJ2-7; the D gene is possibly TRBD1 (6 bases). Trimming took off 5 bases at V and 1 base at J, with 12 bases between the two ends. The germline CDR1 and CDR2 sequences are SGHVS and FNYEAQ. The CDR3 extends over 14 amino acids. The CDR3 coding sequence is TGTGCCAGCAGCAAAGGACAGCGGTCCTACGAGCAGTACTTC. The encoded protein is CASSKGQRSYEQYF.

This clone came up once. The chain couples TRBV27 to TRBJ2-1, with no clear D. The CDR3 totals 17 residues. Looked up from germline, CDR1 is MNHEY and CDR2 is SMNVEV (reference sequence). Deletions cut 4 bases from V and 6 bases from J, with 22 bases between. In DNA form, the CDR3 reads TGTGCCAGCAGTTCTTTGGGCAGGCGAAGTGGTAGCAATGAGCAGTTCTTC. Amino acid sequence: CASSSLGRRSGSNEQFF.

The chain employs TRBV19 and TRBJ1-4, with a possible D match to TRBD1 (5 bases). Trimming cost V 7 bases and J 7 bases, with 25 bases left between them. The V gene's germline CDR1 is LNHDA and CDR2 SQIVND (reference sequence). The CDR3 runs to 17 residues. DNA of the CDR3: TGTGCCAGTACACAACCCCGTACGACAGTAGAGAGTGAAAAACTGTTTTTT. Its protein is CASTQPRTTVESEKLFF.

This chain uses TRBV4-2 with TRBJ2-1, with 7 bases fitting TRBD2. Germline lookup yields CDR1 LGHNA and CDR2 YNFKEQ. V lost 4 bases to trimming and J lost 4 bases; unmatched junction nucleotides: 7. The CDR3 contains 15 residues. The CDR3 protein is CASSPGRAGYNEQFF. The CDR3 bases are TGTGCCAGCAGCCCCGGGCGAGCGGGATACAATGAGCAGTTCTTC.

The V call is TRBV30, the J call TRBJ2-3; no reliable D call. Germline V gene data show CDR1 as GTSNPN and CDR2 as SVGIG (reference sequence). V was pared by 0 bases and J by 1 base, with 8 bases between. The CDR3 has 14 residues. In DNA, the CDR3 is TGTGCCTGGAGTGTACGTCGGGGCACAGATACGCAGTATTTT. It specifies CAWSVRRGTDTQYF.

This chain links TRBV5-1 with TRBJ1-2; 7 bases line up with TRBD1. The germline CDR1 and CDR2 sequences are SGHRS and YFSETQ. This CDR3 region has 15 residues. The V gene end was trimmed by 0 bases and the J gene end by 2 bases; junction bases not matched to a gene: 4. For the CDR3, the DNA is TGCGCCAGCAGCTTGGACGGAGGGGGCAACTATGGCTACACCTTC. Amino acids: CASSLDGGGNYGYTF.

V and J are TRBV7-9 and TRBJ1-6; 10 nucleotides line up with TRBD1. The CDR3 extends over 15 amino acids. V shed 0 bases and J 8 bases; nucleotides not matched to a gene: 1. Germline V gene lookup returns CDR1 SEHNR and CDR2 FQNEAQ (reference sequence). CDR3 sequence reads: CASSLAGTGDSPLHF. The DNA of the CDR3 is TGTGCCAGCAGCTTAGCCGGGACAGGGGATTCACCCCTCCACTTT. The full variable domain, its missing parts supplied by reference TRBV7-9 and TRBJ1-6, is DTGVSQNPRHKITKRGQNVTFRCDPISEHNRLYWYRQTLGQGPEFLTYFQNEAQLEKSRLLSDRFSAERPKGSFSTLEIQRTEQGDSAMYLCASSLAGTGDSPLHFGNGTRLTVT.

The chain has TRBV5-1 and TRBJ1-3; no definite D call. This CDR3 contains 13 residues. In germline, CDR1 is SGHRS, CDR2 YFSETQ. Trimming took 5 bases from V and 2 from J, leaving 8 bases between them. CDR3 sequence (DNA): TGCGCCAGCAGACACGAAGCTGGAAACACCATATATTTT. It specifies CASRHEAGNTIYF.

The chain uses TRBV18 and TRBJ2-6, with a possible D match to TRBD1 (7 bases). CDR3 length: 18 residues. Germline V lookup: CDR1 KGHSH, CDR2 LQKENI. V was cut by 2 bases and J by 0 bases, with 14 bases left in between. The CDR3 DNA sequence: TGTGCCAGCTCACCATGGGGGGACAGCTACTCTGGGGCCAACGTCCTGACTTTC. Its translation: CASSPWGDSYSGANVLTF.

This sequence joins TRBV15 and TRBJ2-7; D ambiguous. The CDR3 runs 13 residues. Germline loops: CDR1 LNHNV, CDR2 YYDKDF (reference sequence). The V and J ends lost 2 bases and 5 bases respectively, with 10 bases between them. The CDR3 loop reads CATSRPVRDEQYF. CDR3 bases: TGTGCCACCAGCAGACCCGTCCGGGACGAGCAGTACTTC.

The chain joins TRBV19 to TRBJ1-2; the match to TRBD1 covers 11 bases. Germline V gives CDR1 LNHDA, CDR2 SQIVND (reference sequence). Trimming cost V 6 bases and J 5 bases; bases outside gene matches: 8. The CDR3 totals 15 residues. DNA for the CDR3: TGTGCCAGTAGATCCGGGACAGGGGGGAGGTATGGCTACACCTTC. Residues: CASRSGTGGRYGYTF.

As DNA, the CDR3 is TGTGCCAGCAGCTTTAGCCAACCGACGGGCGAGCAGTACTTC. This encodes CASSFSQPTGEQYF. V is TRBV7-9 and J is TRBJ2-7; no firm D call. The CDR3 length is 14 residues. V shed 3 bases and J shed 6 bases, with 15 bases lying between them. CDR1 is SEHNR, CDR2 FQNEAQ, per germline (reference sequence). The variable domain in full, completed from reference TRBV7-9 and TRBJ2-7, reads DTGVSQNPRHKITKRGQNVTFRCDPISEHNRLYWYRQTLGQGPEFLTYFQNEAQLEKSRLLSDRFSAERPKGSFSTLEIQRTEQGDSAMYLCASSFSQPTGEQYFGPGTRLTVT.

This sequence joins TRBV5-1 and TRBJ1-2, with 9 bases that match TRBD1. V dropped 0 bases and J dropped 4; count of bases not matched to a gene: 4. This CDR3 spans 15 amino acids. The germline CDR1 and CDR2 sequences are SGHRS and YFSETQ. The CDR3 loop reads CASSLAGQGPYGYTF. The CDR3 DNA reads as TGCGCCAGCAGCTTGGCCGGACAGGGGCCCTATGGCTACACCTTC.

The chain uses TRBV5-4 and TRBJ1-2; D uncertain. V dropped 0 bases and J dropped 4 bases, with 7 bases sitting between them. The CDR3 loop spans 13 amino acids. The germline V gene encodes CDR1 SGHNT and CDR2 YYREEE (reference sequence). In nucleotides, the CDR3 is TGTGCCAGCAGCTTGGTGGTCGGCTATGGCTACACCTTC. Translated: CASSLVVGYGYTF.

The chain has TRBV7-2 and TRBJ2-5; D perhaps matches TRBD1 (6 bases). V lost 5 bases, J lost 0 bases, and 13 bases lay in between. Per germline, CDR1 SGHTA and CDR2 FQGNSA. This CDR3 has 15 residues. The CDR3 is CASSRATGYQETQYF. CDR3 coding DNA: TGTGCCAGCAGCCGTGCTACAGGGTACCAAGAGACCCAGTACTTC.

The CDR3 sequence is CASSQEWGGGELFF. CDR3 in DNA: TGTGCCAGCAGCCAAGAATGGGGCGGCGGGGAGCTGTTTTTT. The chain links TRBV4-2 to TRBJ2-2; D possibly corresponds to TRBD1 (5 bases). Per the germline V gene, CDR1 is LGHNA and CDR2 is YNFKEQ. V was pared by 0 bases and J by 7 bases, with 9 bases between. The CDR3 is 14 amino acids.

This chain joins TRBV9 and TRBJ1-6, with D possibly TRBD1 on 5 matching bases. V dropped 3 bases and J dropped 7 bases, with 11 bases sitting between them. CDR3 size: 14 residues. CDR1 is SGDLS, CDR2 YYNGEE, per germline. The CDR3 region has the DNA TGTGCCAGCAGCGGCGGGACGGCCAATTCACCCCTCCACTTT. Amino acid sequence: CASSGGTANSPLHF.

The chain couples TRBV11-3 to TRBJ1-3, with a weak D call TRBD1 (6 bases). Trimming shortened V by 5 bases and J by 0 bases, and 8 bases separated the two germline ends. Germline V gene lookup returns CDR1 SGHNT and CDR2 YENEEA. This CDR3 has 14 residues. CDR3 region: CASSRDTSGNTIYF. The CDR3 nucleotides read TGTGCCAGCAGCAGGGACACCTCTGGAAACACCATATATTTT. Full variable domain (remainder filled in from reference TRBV11-3 and TRBJ1-3): EAGVVQSPRYKIIEKKQPVAFWCNPISGHNTLYWYLQNLGQGPELLIRYENEEAVDDSQLPKDRFSAERLKGVDSTLKIQPAELGDSAVYLCASSRDTSGNTIYFGEGSWLTVV.

This sequence joins TRBV10-3 and TRBJ1-1, with TRBD1 as a possible D gene (5 bases). V gave up 0 bases and J gave up 6 bases, with 17 bases separating them. Germline V gene sequence: CDR1 ENHRY, CDR2 SYGVKD. The length of the CDR3 is 16 residues. Here the CDR3 DNA reads TGTGCCATCAGTGAGTCGTCGGGGGATAGCGGCGCTGAAGCTTTCTTT. It translates to CAISESSGDSGAEAFF.

The V call is TRBV2, the J call TRBJ2-3; TRBD2 is a possible D gene (5 bases). The V end was cut by 8 bases, the J end by 0 bases, with 15 bases between. This CDR3 spans 15 amino acids. The germline CDR1 and CDR2 sequences are SNHLY and FYNNEI. The CDR3 loop reads CASESTTISTDTQYF. As DNA, the CDR3 is TGTGCCAGCGAGTCGACTACCATAAGCACAGATACGCAGTATTTT.

The CDR3 bases are TGTGCCAGCAGCGTACGGTTGGGGCGGGAGGACGGGGAGCTGTTTTTT. Its translation is CASSVRLGREDGELFF. The rearrangement uses TRBV9 and TRBJ2-2; the match to TRBD2 covers 8 bases. CDR3 size: 16 residues. Losses at the gene ends were 1 base for V and 7 bases for J; bases not matched to a gene: 9. The germline V gene has CDR1 SGDLS and CDR2 YYNGEE.

V gene TRBV5-6 combines with J gene TRBJ1-6; 12 bases line up with TRBD1. Germline V gene lookup returns CDR1 SGHDT and CDR2 YYEEEE. J was trimmed by 11 bases and V by 4 bases; bases with no gene match: 10. The CDR3 sequence is 16 residues long. The CDR3 sequence is CASSGGTGGITTPLHF. CDR3 coding DNA: TGTGCCAGCAGCGGAGGGACAGGGGGCATTACGACACCCCTCCACTTT.

This clone was seen once. The chain uses TRBV7-9 and TRBJ1-2; D may be TRBD1 (6 bases). CDR1 SEHNR and CDR2 FQNEAQ come from the germline V gene (reference sequence). Trimming removed 5 bases at V and 2 bases at J, with 9 bases between. The CDR3 spans 13 residues. This CDR3 is CASSPDRNYGYTF. The DNA of the CDR3 is TGTGCCAGCAGCCCGGACAGAAACTATGGCTACACCTTC.